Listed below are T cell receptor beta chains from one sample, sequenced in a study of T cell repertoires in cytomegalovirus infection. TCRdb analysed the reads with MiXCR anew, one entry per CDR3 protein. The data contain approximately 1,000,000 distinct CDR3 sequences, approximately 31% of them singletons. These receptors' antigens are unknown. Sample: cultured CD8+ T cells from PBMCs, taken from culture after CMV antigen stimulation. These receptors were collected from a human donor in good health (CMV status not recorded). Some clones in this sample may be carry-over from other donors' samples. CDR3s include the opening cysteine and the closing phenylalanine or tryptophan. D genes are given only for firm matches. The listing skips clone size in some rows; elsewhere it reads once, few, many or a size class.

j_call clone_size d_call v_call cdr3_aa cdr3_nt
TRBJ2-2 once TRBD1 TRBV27 CASTSWDRNTGELFF TGTGCCAGTACCTCTTGGGACAGGAACACCGGGGAGCTGTTTTTT
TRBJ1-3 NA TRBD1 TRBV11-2 CASSSQTGGDSGNTIYF TGTGCCAGCAGCTCCCAGACAGGGGGGGACTCTGGAAACACCATATATTTT
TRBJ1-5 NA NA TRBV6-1 CASSGPVVISNQPQHF TGTGCCAGCAGTGGACCAGTGGTTATTAGCAATCAGCCCCAGCATTTT
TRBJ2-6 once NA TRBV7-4 CASIARALYSSGANVLTF TGTGCCAGCATCGCCAGGGCCCTTTATTCTTCTGGGGCCAACGTCCTGACTTTC
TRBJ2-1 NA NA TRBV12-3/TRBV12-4 CASSSPGWSYNEQFF TGTGCCAGCAGTTCCCCAGGGTGGTCCTACAATGAGCAGTTCTTC
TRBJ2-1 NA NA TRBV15 CATSRDSRGLYNEQFF TGTGCCACCAGCAGAGATAGCCGGGGGCTGTACAATGAGCAGTTCTTC
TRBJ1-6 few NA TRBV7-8 CASSLAGGNNSPLHF TGTGCCAGCAGCTTAGCAGGGGGGAATAATTCACCCCTCCACTTT
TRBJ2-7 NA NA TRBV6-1 CASSEGAGAYEQYF TGTGCCAGCAGTGAAGGGGCAGGGGCCTACGAGCAGTACTTC
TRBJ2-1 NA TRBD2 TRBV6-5 CASSYSLAGAQAIDEQFF TGTGCCAGCAGTTACAGTCTAGCGGGGGCCCAGGCAATAGATGAGCAGTTCTTC
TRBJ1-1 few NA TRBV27 CASRTRTAEAFF TGTGCCAGCAGAACACGGACAGCTGAAGCTTTCTTT
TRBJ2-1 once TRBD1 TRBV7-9 CANSSTGAGDNEQFF TGTGCCAACAGCTCCACAGGGGCCGGCGACAATGAGCAGTTCTTC
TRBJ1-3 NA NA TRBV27 CASSLLDGNTIYF TGTGCCAGCAGTTTACTTGATGGAAACACCATATATTTT
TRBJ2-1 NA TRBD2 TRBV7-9 CASSPEGTSVFNEQFF TGTGCCAGCAGCCCCGAGGGGACTAGCGTGTTCAATGAGCAGTTCTTC
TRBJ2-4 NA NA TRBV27 CASSFGTSLIQYF TGTGCCAGCAGTTTCGGGACATCATTAATTCAGTACTTC
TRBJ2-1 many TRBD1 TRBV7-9 CASSSPGQGRANEQFF TGTGCCAGCAGCTCTCCGGGACAGGGAAGGGCCAATGAGCAGTTCTTC
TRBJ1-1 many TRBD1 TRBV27 CASSLLQGFTEAFF TGTGCCAGCAGTTTACTACAGGGGTTCACTGAAGCTTTCTTT
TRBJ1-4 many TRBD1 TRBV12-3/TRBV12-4 CASRPGTGVEKLFF TGTGCCAGCAGGCCCGGGACAGGGGTTGAAAAACTGTTTTTT
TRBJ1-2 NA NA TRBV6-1 CASRPDSFLYGYTF TGTGCCAGCAGGCCGGACTCTTTCCTCTATGGCTACACCTTC
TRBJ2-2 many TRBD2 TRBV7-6 CASSLRETENTGELFF TGTGCCAGCAGCTTGCGGGAGACAGAGAACACCGGGGAGCTGTTTTTT
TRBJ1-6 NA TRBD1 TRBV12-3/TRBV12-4 CASSDRQGSYNSPLHF TGTGCCAGCAGCGATCGACAGGGTTCCTATAATTCACCCCTCCACTTT
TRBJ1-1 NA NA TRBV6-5 CASSYSGSSNNAEAFF TGTGCCAGCAGTTACTCGGGGTCTTCCAATAACGCTGAAGCTTTCTTT
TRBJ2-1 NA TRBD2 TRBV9 CASSVLSGGAGNEQFF TGTGCCAGCAGCGTCCTTAGCGGGGGGGCAGGGAATGAGCAGTTCTTC
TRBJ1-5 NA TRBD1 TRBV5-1 CASSLSGQTDQPQHF TGCGCCAGCAGCTTGTCGGGACAGACCGATCAGCCCCAGCATTTT
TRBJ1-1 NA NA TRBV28 CASSPDQVVPEAFF TGTGCCAGCAGTCCGGACCAGGTCGTCCCTGAAGCTTTCTTT
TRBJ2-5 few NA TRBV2 CASSEWQPQETQYF TGTGCCAGCAGTGAGTGGCAGCCCCAAGAGACCCAGTACTTC
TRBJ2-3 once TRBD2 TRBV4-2 CASSQESRRTSGEGDTQYF TGTGCCAGCAGCCAAGAGTCAAGGCGGACTAGCGGGGAGGGAGATACGCAGTATTTT
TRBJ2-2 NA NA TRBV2 CAIIRGRGATGELFF TGTGCCATCATTCGGGGGCGGGGTGCTACCGGGGAGCTGTTTTTT
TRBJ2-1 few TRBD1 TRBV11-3 CASSVDLGTGANNEQFF TGTGCCAGCAGCGTAGACCTCGGGACAGGGGCTAACAATGAGCAGTTCTTC
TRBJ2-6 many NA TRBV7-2 CASSLAHRLSGANVLTF TGTGCCAGCAGCTTAGCGCACAGACTCTCTGGGGCCAACGTCCTGACTTTC
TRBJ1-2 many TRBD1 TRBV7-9 CASSSPSGTGVYGYTF TGTGCCAGCAGCTCCCCGTCGGGGACAGGGGTCTATGGCTACACCTTC
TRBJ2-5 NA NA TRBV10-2 CASSALGTQYF TGCGCCAGCAGCGCACTGGGGACCCAGTACTTC
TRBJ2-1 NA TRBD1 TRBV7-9 CASSLEGTAHEQFF TGTGCCAGCAGCTTAGAAGGGACAGCCCATGAGCAGTTCTTC
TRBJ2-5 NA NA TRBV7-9 CASRPQRGRWETQYF TGTGCCAGCAGGCCGCAACGGGGCCGTTGGGAGACCCAGTACTTC
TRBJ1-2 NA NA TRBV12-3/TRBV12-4 CTSSLIGVGYTF TGTACCAGCAGTTTAATAGGGGTTGGCTACACCTTC
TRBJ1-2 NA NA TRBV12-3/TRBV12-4 CASSLALEGYGYTF TGTGCCAGCAGTTTAGCGCTAGAGGGCTATGGCTACACCTTC
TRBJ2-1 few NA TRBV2 CASMLKGNEQFF TGTGCCAGCATGTTAAAGGGGAATGAGCAGTTCTTC
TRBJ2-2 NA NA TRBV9 CASSQLATGELFF TGTGCCAGCAGTCAACTTGCCACCGGGGAGCTGTTTTTT
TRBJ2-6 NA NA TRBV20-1 CSASTGPGANVLTF TGCAGTGCTAGCACAGGGCCTGGGGCCAACGTCCTGACTTTC
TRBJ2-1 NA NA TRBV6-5 CASSYSSPTDEQFF TGTGCCAGCAGTTACTCGAGCCCGACCGATGAGCAGTTCTTC
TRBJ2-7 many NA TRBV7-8 CASSLAGGFTYEQYF TGTGCCAGCAGCTTAGCGGGGGGATTTACCTACGAGCAGTACTTC
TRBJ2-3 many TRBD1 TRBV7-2 CASSRVKGAGDTQYF TGTGCCAGCAGCCGGGTGAAGGGGGCCGGAGATACGCAGTATTTT
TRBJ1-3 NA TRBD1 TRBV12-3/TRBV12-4 CASRPPGTAGNTIYF TGTGCCAGCAGACCCCCTGGGACAGCTGGAAACACCATATATTTT
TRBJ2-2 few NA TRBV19 CASSMRGIFTGELFF TGTGCCAGTAGTATGCGGGGCATCTTCACCGGGGAGCTGTTTTTT